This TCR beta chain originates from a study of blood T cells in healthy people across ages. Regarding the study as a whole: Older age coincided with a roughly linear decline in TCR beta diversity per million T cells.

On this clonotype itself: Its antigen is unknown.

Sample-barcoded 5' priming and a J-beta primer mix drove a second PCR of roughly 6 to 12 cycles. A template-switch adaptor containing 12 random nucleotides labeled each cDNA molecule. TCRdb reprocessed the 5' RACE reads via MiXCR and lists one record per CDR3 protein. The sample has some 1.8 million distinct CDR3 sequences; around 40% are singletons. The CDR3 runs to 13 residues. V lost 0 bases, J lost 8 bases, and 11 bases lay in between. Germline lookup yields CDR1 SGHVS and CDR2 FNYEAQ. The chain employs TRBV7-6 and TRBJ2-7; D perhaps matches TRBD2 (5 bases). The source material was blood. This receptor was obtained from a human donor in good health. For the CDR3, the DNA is TGTGCCAGCAGCTTAGCGGCCAGCGGAAAGCAGTACTTC. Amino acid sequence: CASSLAASGKQYF. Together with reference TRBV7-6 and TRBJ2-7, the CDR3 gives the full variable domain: GAGVSQSPRYKVTKRGQDVALRCDPISGHVSLYWYRQALGQGPEFLTYFNYEAQQDKSGLPNDRFSAERPEGSISTLTIQRTEQRDSAMYRCASSLAASGKQYFGPGTRLTVT.